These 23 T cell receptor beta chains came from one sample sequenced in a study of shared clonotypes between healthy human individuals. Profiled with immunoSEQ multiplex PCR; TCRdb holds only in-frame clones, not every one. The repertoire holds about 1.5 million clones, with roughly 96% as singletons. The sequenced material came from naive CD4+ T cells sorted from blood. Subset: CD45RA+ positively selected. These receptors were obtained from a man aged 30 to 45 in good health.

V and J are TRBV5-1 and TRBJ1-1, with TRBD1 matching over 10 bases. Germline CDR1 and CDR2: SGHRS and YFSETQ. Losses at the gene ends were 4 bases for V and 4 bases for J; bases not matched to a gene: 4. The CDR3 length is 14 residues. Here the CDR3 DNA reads TGCGCCAGCAGCCCGGACAGGGGGTCCACTGAAGCTTTCTTT. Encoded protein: CASSPDRGSTEAFF. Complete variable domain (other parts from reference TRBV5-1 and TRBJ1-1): KAGVTQTPRYLIKTRGQQVTLSCSPISGHRSVSWYQQTPGQGLQFLFEYFSETQRNKGNFPGRFSGRQFSNSRSEMNVSTLELGDSALYLCASSPDRGSTEAFFGQGTRLTVV.

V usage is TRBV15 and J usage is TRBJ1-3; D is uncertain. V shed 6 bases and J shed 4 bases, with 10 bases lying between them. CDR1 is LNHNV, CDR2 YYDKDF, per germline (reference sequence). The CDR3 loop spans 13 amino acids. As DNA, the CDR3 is TGTGCCACCAGAGAGGGTGCCGGAAACACCATATATTTT. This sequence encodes CATREGAGNTIYF.

CDR3 in amino acids: CASSSKTAPVGTQYF. In DNA form, the CDR3 reads TGTGCCAGCTCATCCAAGACAGCCCCGGTTGGGACCCAGTACTTC. V is TRBV18 and J is TRBJ2-5, with D possibly TRBD1 on 5 matching bases. V lost 5 bases to trimming and J lost 7 bases, with 20 bases between them. There are 15 residues in the CDR3. CDR1 KGHSH and CDR2 LQKENI come from the germline V gene.

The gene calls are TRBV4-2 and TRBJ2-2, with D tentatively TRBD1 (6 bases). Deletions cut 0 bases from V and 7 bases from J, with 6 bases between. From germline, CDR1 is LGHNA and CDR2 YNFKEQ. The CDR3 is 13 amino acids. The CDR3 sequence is CASSQDRGGELFF. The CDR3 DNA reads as TGTGCCAGCAGCCAAGACAGGGGCGGGGAGCTGTTTTTT.

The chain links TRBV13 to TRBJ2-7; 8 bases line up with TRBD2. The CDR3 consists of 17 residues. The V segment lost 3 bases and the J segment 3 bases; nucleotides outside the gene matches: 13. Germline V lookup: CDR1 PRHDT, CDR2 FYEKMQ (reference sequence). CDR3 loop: CASSFRTSRITNYEQYF. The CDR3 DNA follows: TGTGCCAGCAGCTTCCGGACTAGCCGAATTACTAACTACGAGCAGTACTTC.

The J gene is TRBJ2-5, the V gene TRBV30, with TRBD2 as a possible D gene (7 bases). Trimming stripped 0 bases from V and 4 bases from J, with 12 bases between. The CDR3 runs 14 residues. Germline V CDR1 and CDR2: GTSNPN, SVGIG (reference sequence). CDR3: CAWSVGGAGETQYF. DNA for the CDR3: TGTGCCTGGAGTGTAGGGGGGGCGGGAGAGACCCAGTACTTC. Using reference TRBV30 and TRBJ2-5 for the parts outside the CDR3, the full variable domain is SQTIHQWPATLVQPVGSPLSLECTVEGTSNPNLYWYRQAAGRGLQLLFYSVGIGQISSEVPQNLSASRPQDRQFILSSKKLLLSDSGFYLCAWSVGGAGETQYFGPGTRLLVL.

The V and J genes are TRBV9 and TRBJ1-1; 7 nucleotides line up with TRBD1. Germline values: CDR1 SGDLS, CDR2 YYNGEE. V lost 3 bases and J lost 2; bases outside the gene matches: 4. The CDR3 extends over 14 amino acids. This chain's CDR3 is CASSDRGGNTEAFF. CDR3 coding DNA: TGTGCCAGCAGCGACAGGGGCGGTAACACTGAAGCTTTCTTT.

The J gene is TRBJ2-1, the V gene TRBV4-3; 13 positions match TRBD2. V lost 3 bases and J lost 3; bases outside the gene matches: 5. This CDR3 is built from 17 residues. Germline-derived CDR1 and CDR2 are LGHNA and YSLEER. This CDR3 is CASSQGLAGHFYNEQFF. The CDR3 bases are TGCGCCAGCAGCCAGGGACTAGCGGGGCATTTCTACAATGAGCAGTTCTTC.

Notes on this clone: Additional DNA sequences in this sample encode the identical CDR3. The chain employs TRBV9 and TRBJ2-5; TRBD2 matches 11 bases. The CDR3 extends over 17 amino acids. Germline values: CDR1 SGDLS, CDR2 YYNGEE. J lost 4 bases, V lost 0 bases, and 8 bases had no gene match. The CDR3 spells CASSVDLAGGPLETQYF. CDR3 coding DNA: TGTGCCAGCAGCGTAGATTTAGCGGGAGGGCCGCTAGAGACCCAGTACTTC.

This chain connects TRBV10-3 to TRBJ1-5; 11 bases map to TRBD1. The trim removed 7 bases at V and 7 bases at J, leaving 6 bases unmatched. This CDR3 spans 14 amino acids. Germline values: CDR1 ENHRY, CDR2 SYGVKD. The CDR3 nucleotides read TGTGCCATCAAGGGACAGGGGGTTAAGCAGCCCCAGCATTTT. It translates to CAIKGQGVKQPQHF.

The CDR3 sequence: CASSQAGSPSSYNEQFF. In DNA form, the CDR3 reads TGTGCCAGCAGCCAGGCGGGGTCGCCGAGCTCCTACAATGAGCAGTTCTTC. The chain joins TRBV7-8 to TRBJ2-1, with D perhaps matching TRBD2 (6 bases). CDR1 SGHVS and CDR2 FQNEAQ come from the germline V gene. The V gene lost 5 bases and the J gene lost 0 bases, with 17 bases spanning the gap. CDR3 length: 17 residues.

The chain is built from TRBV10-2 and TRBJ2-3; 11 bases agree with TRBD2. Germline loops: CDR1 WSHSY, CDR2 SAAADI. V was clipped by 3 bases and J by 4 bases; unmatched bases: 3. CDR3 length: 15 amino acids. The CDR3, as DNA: TGCGCCAGCAGTGATACTAGCGGGAGCTCAGATACGCAGTATTTT. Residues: CASSDTSGSSDTQYF.

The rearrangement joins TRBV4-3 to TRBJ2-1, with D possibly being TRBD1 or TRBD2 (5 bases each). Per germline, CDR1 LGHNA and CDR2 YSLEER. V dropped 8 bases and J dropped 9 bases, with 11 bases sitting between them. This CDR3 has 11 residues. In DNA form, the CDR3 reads TGCGCCAGCGCCGGGACCGGTGAGCAGTTCTTC. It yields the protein CASAGTGEQFF.

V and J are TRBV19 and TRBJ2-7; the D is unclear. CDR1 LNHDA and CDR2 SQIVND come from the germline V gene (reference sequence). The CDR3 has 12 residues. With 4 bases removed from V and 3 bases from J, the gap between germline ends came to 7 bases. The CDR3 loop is CASSTPDYEQYF. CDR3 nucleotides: TGTGCCAGTAGTACCCCGGACTACGAGCAGTACTTC. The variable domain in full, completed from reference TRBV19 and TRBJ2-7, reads DGGITQSPKYLFRKEGQNVTLSCEQNLNHDAMYWYRQDPGQGLRLIYYSQIVNDFQKGDIAEGYSVSREKKESFPLTVTSAQKNPTAFYLCASSTPDYEQYFGPGTRLTVT.

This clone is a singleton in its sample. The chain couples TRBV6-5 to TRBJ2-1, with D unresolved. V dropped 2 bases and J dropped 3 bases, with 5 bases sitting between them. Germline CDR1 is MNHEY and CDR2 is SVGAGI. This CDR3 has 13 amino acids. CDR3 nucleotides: TGTGCCAGCAGTTACGACCACTACAATGAGCAGTTCTTC. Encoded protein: CASSYDHYNEQFF.

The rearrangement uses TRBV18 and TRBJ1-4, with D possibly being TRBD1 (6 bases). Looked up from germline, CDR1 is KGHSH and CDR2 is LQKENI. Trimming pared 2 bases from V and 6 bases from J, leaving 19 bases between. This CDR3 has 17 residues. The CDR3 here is CASSPARWGGSDEKLFF. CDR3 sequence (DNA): TGTGCCAGCTCACCAGCCCGTTGGGGGGGCTCGGATGAAAAACTGTTTTTT.

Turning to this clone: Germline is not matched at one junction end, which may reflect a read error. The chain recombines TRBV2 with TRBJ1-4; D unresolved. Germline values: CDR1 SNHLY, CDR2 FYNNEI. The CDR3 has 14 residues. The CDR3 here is CASREDTGNEKLFF. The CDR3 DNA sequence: TGTGCCAGCAGAGAAGACACCGGTAATGAAAAACTGTTTTTT.

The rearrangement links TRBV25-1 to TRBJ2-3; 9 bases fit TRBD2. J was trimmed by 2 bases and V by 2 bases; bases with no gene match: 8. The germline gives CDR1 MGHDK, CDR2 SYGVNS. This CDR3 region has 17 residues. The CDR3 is CASSEVRLAGNTDTQYF. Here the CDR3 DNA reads TGTGCCAGCAGTGAAGTCCGTCTAGCGGGAAACACAGATACGCAGTATTTT.

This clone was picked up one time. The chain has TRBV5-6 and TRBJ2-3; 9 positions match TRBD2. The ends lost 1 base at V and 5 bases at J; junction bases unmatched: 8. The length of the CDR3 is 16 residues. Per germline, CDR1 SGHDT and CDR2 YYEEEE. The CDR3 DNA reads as TGTGCCAGCAGCTTGAGGGCGGGAGGGTTAGGAGATACGCAGTATTTT. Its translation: CASSLRAGGLGDTQYF.

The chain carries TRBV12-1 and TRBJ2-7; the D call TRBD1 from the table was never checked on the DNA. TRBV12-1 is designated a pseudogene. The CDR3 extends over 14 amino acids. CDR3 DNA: TGTGCCAGCAGCCCCCGGACAGACAGTTACGAGCAGTACTTC. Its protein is CASSPRTDSYEQYF.

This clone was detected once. CDR3 DNA: TGTGCCAGCACCCGGGGGGCGAACACCGGGGAGCTGTTTTTT. Amino acid sequence: CASTRGANTGELFF. The rearrangement links TRBV6-1 to TRBJ2-2; TRBD2 aligns across 7 bases. The germline gives CDR1 MNHNS, CDR2 SASEGT. The length of the CDR3 is 14 residues. The ends lost 7 bases at V and 0 bases at J; junction bases unmatched: 2.

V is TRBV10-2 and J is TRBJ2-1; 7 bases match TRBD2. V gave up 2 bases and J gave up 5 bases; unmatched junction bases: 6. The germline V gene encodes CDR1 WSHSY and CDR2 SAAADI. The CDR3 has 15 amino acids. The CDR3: CASSEPSGKNNEQFF. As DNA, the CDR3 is TGCGCCAGCAGTGAGCCCAGCGGGAAGAACAATGAGCAGTTCTTC.

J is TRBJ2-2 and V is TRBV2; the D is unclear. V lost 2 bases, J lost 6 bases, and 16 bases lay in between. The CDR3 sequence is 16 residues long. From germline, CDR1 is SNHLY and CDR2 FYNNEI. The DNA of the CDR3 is TGTGCCAGCAGTGAACCCCATCCGCGTGGGGCCGGGGAGCTGTTTTTT. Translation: CASSEPHPRGAGELFF.